The clone carrying this T cell receptor beta chain was seen a handful of times. Its antigen is not identified. One entry per CDR3 protein results from TCRdb running MiXCR on the 5' RACE reads. The sample has fewer than 750,000 distinct CDR3 sequences, 19% seen once; the top ten hold 19%. The data derive from a study of CD8 T cells in ankylosing spondylitis. Study results and limitations: It appeared that ankylosing spondylitis blood was characterized by a TCR beta motif of under ten highly homologous variants.

This CDR3 spans 11 amino acids. The V end was cut by 4 bases, the J end by 2 bases, with 5 bases between. Germline loops: CDR1 DFQATT, CDR2 SNEGSKA (reference sequence). Input material: blood, either unsorted or a sorted T cell fraction (not recorded which). The V call is TRBV20-1, the J call TRBJ2-5; no clear D gene. The TCR sequence derives from a male donor with ankylosing spondylitis. As DNA, the CDR3 is TGCAGTGCTACACAGCAAGAGACCCAGTACTTC. It codes for CSATQQETQYF.